One sample yielded the 25 T cell receptor beta chains listed below, sequenced in a study of T cell clonality in common variable immunodeficiency. Libraries were prepared by immunoSEQ multiplex PCR; TCRdb keeps only in-frame clonotypes and omits some of them. The record shows tens of thousands of clones for this sample, with no singletons present. The source material was peripheral blood mononuclear cells. Receptors were obtained from a person between 18 and 69 years old in good health.

This clone was detected ten times or more. The covered CDR3 bases are TGCGCCAGCAGCTTGGCCGGCGGTCCCCGCTCCTACAATGAG. Translating gives CASSLAGGPRSYNE. The entire CDR3 protein is CASSLAGGPRSYNEQFF. This rearrangement joins TRBV5-1 to TRBJ2-1; D is uncertain. The DNA ends 3 residues before the CDR3 does, and the rest of the CDR3 is filled in from the germline J gene. The CDR3 totals 17 residues. CDR1 SGHRS and CDR2 YFSETQ come from the germline V gene. V was cut by 0 bases and J by 0 bases, with 13 bases left in between.

The table lists this clone with many counts. The sequence runs out 3 residues before the end of the CDR3; the remainder is reconstructed from the germline J gene. The rearrangement uses TRBV5-1 and TRBJ2-4, with D tentatively TRBD2 (6 bases). The CDR3 spans 15 residues. Deletions cut 3 bases from V and 0 bases from J, with 10 bases between. Germline values: CDR1 SGHRS, CDR2 YFSETQ. The CDR3 protein is CASSSLGLAKNIQYF. The sequenced part of the CDR3 DNA is TGCGCCAGCAGCTCGCTGGGACTAGCCAAAAACATT.

In its sample, this clone was seen many times. With the read ending 3 residues before the CDR3 end, the germline J gene is used to fill in that end. The J gene is TRBJ2-5, the V gene TRBV10-3; a weak D match, TRBD1 (5 bases). The CDR3 consists of 13 residues. Trimming pared 9 bases from V and 1 base from J, leaving 12 bases between. The V gene's germline CDR1 is ENHRY and CDR2 SYGVKD. The part of the CDR3 DNA that was read is TGTGCCATTCAGGGTGGGTCCCAAGAGACC. It codes for CAIQGGSQET. The complete CDR3 protein is CAIQGGSQETQYF.

Ten or more counts support this clone. The read comes to an end 3 residues before the CDR3 does, leaving the germline J gene to fill in the end. The V and J genes are TRBV18 and TRBJ2-1; 11 bases agree with TRBD2. CDR3 length equals 16 residues. Looked up from germline, CDR1 is KGHSH and CDR2 is LQKENI. Trimming removed 2 bases from V and 5 bases from J; junction bases left unmatched: 5. This chain's CDR3 is CASSPGMTSGNNEQFF. The CDR3 DNA, read in part, is TGTGCCAGCTCACCAGGTATGACTAGCGGGAACAATGAG.

This clone has a count of ten or more. Sequencing ends 3 residues short of the CDR3 end; the germline J gene provides the rest. This chain joins TRBV14 and TRBJ1-6; possibly TRBD1 for D (5 bases). V lost 1 base and J lost 7, with 8 bases in between. The CDR3 has 14 amino acids. Germline CDR1 SGHDN, CDR2 FVKESK. This CDR3 is CASSQVGGNSPLHF. The CDR3 bases that were read are TGTGCCAGCAGCCAAGTGGGGGGAAATTCACCC.

This clone has only a few counts. The junction shows a germline mismatch at one end, possibly a read error. Coverage ceases 3 residues before the CDR3 finishes, and the germline J gene fills in the end. This chain joins TRBV7-2 and TRBJ1-1, with TRBD1 identical over 7 bases. This CDR3 is built from 13 residues. CDR1 is SGHTA, CDR2 FQGNSA, per germline. The CDR3 spells CACSLGRGTEAFF. The sequenced CDR3 bases are TGTGCCTGCAGCTTAGGCAGGGGGACTGAA.

As regards this clone: The sequence runs out 3 residues before the end of the CDR3; the remainder is reconstructed from the germline J gene. This rearrangement joins TRBV2 to TRBJ1-1; D is possibly TRBD1 (6 bases). Trimming left V 6 bases short and J 0 bases short, with 11 bases between. Germline V gene sequence: CDR1 SNHLY, CDR2 FYNNEI. The CDR3 length is 14 residues. CDR3 DNA (partial): TGTGCCAGCAGGAAGAGGGGGATGAACACTGAA. Translation: CASRKRGMNTE. The whole CDR3 sequence is CASRKRGMNTEAFF.

This clone was observed many times. The read ends 3 residues before the CDR3 terminus; that terminus is restored from the germline J gene. The V gene is TRBV20-1, the J gene TRBJ2-1, with 9 bases aligning to TRBD2. The CDR3 is made up of 14 amino acids. Germline CDR1 DFQATT, CDR2 SNEGSKA (reference sequence). V was pared by 4 bases and J by 7 bases, with 8 bases of the junction left unmatched. The chain's CDR3 is CSATPSGVLNEQFF. The DNA read from the CDR3 is TGCAGTGCTACCCCTAGCGGGGTATTGAATGAG.

Within the sample, this clone is medium-sized. The CDR3 end falls 3 residues outside the read, so it is completed with the germline J gene. V usage is TRBV7-2 and J usage is TRBJ2-7, with 8 bases that match TRBD2. The V and J ends lost 3 bases and 6 bases, in that order; junction bases with no gene match: 4. Germline V gene sequence: CDR1 SGHTA, CDR2 FQGNSA. This CDR3 comprises 13 residues. The CDR3 region is CASSLRGAVEQYF. The CDR3 bases that were read are TGTGCCAGCAGCTTGCGGGGGGCGGTCGAG. The full variable domain, in which reference TRBV7-2 and TRBJ2-7 provide the parts outside the CDR3, is GAGVSQSPSNKVTEKGKDVELRCDPISGHTALYWYRQSLGQGLEFLIYFQGNSAPDKSGLPSDRFSAERTGGSVSTLTIQRTQQEDSAVYLCASSLRGAVEQYFGPGTRLTVT.

This clone was seen repeatedly, ten times or more. The CDR3 loop is CASSVGKAGGHEQYF. The sequenced CDR3 bases are TGTGCCAGCAGCGTAGGGAAAGCGGGAGGCCACGAG. The chain carries TRBV9 and TRBJ2-7; TRBD2 matches 9 bases. Read coverage stops 3 residues before the CDR3 terminus; the germline J gene supplies the remainder. The J segment lost 5 bases and the V segment lost 0 bases, leaving 6 bases of the junction unmatched. The CDR3 is made up of 15 amino acids. Per germline, CDR1 SGDLS and CDR2 YYNGEE.

This clone was seen many times. The read comes to an end 3 residues before the CDR3 does, leaving the germline J gene to fill in the end. The chain combines TRBV14 with TRBJ2-5, with 8 bases fitting TRBD2. CDR1 is SGHDN and CDR2 is FVKESK in the germline V gene. V lost 4 bases and J lost 7; bases outside the gene matches: 8. The CDR3 consists of 14 residues. CDR3 bases read: TGTGCCAGCAGCCTCACTAGCGGCCTCGGGACC. Amino acids: CASSLTSGLGT. The whole CDR3 is CASSLTSGLGTQYF. The whole variable domain, remainder taken from reference TRBV14 and TRBJ2-5, is EAGVTQFPSHSVIEKGQTVTLRCDPISGHDNLYWYRRVMGKEIKFLLHFVKESKQDESGMPNNRFLAERTGGTYSTLKVQPAELEDSGVYFCASSLTSGLGTQYFGPGTRLLVL.

This clone was recorded many times. The read finishes 3 residues shy of the CDR3 end, and the germline J gene is used to complete it. The rearrangement uses TRBV7-8 and TRBJ1-1, with 7 bases identical to TRBD1. Germline CDR1 and CDR2: SGHVS and FQNEAQ. There are 14 residues in the CDR3. The V gene end was trimmed by 5 bases and the J gene end by 7 bases; junction bases not matched to a gene: 10. CDR3 DNA, as far as it was read: TGTGCCAGCAGCCGGGCAGGGGGTCGGGGTGAA. It encodes CASSRAGGRGE. The full CDR3 protein is CASSRAGGRGEAFF.

In its sample, this clone was seen many times. The read ends 3 residues before the CDR3 terminus; that terminus is restored from the germline J gene. The V call is TRBV13, the J call TRBJ2-7; 10 bases map to TRBD1. V trimming: 2 bases; J trimming: 1 base; junction bases outside the gene matches: 14. Per germline, CDR1 PRHDT and CDR2 FYEKMQ (reference sequence). This CDR3 spans 19 amino acids. This chain's CDR3 is CASSLRIGTGDSRSYEQYF. Incomplete CDR3 DNA: TGTGCCAGCAGCTTAAGAATCGGGACAGGGGATTCACGGTCCTACGAG.

This clone was observed a few times. It may be a read error: a sequence one base away is much more abundant. The read gets to within 3 residues of the CDR3 end, and the germline J gene fills in the rest. The identical CDR3 is also encoded by other nucleotide sequences in the sample. The V gene is TRBV20-1, the J gene TRBJ1-3; D not resolved. The CDR3 contains 15 residues. Germline V gene data show CDR1 as DFQATT and CDR2 as SNEGSKA (reference sequence). The DNA read from the CDR3 is TGCAGTGCGAGACCCATTCAGGCCTCTGGAAACACA. This encodes CSARPIQASGNT. The whole CDR3 protein reads CSARPIQASGNTIYF.

This clone occurred many times. CDR3: CASSERAGVVFGEQFF. CDR3 DNA (partial): TGTGCCAGCAGTGAAAGGGCAGGAGTGGTATTCGGTGAG. This chain joins TRBV6-1 and TRBJ2-1, with D hard to call. Coverage ceases 3 residues before the CDR3 finishes, and the germline J gene fills in the end. V was shortened by 2 bases and J by 9 bases, with 20 bases between the two germline ends. CDR1 is MNHNS, CDR2 SASEGT, per germline. The CDR3 is made up of 16 amino acids.

This clone was found many times. The read gets to within 3 residues of the CDR3 end, and the germline J gene fills in the rest. V gene TRBV30 combines with J gene TRBJ1-2; D perhaps matches TRBD1 (5 bases). From germline, CDR1 is GTSNPN and CDR2 SVGIG (reference sequence). The CDR3 is made up of 13 amino acids. Trimming took 2 bases from V and 5 from J, leaving 12 bases between them. The covered CDR3 bases are TGTGCCTGGAGTCAGGGCCAGAGGTATGGC. Translated: CAWSQGQRYG. The whole CDR3 region reads CAWSQGQRYGYTF. The variable domain in full, completed from reference TRBV30 and TRBJ1-2, reads SQTIHQWPATLVQPVGSPLSLECTVEGTSNPNLYWYRQAAGRGLQLLFYSVGIGQISSEVPQNLSASRPQDRQFILSSKKLLLSDSGFYLCAWSQGQRYGYTFGSGTRLTVV.

This clone was recorded at least ten times. An end of the junction differs from the germline gene, which may be a read error. The read halts 3 residues ahead of the CDR3 end, with the missing end drawn from the germline J gene. This rearrangement joins TRBV4-2 to TRBJ2-5; no definite D call. There are 15 residues in the CDR3. Germline values: CDR1 LGHNA, CDR2 YNFKEQ. The DNA read from the CDR3 is TGCGCCAGCAGCCAAGATCCTAGATTCCAAGAGACC. Translated: CASSQDPRFQET. Given in full, the CDR3 is CASSQDPRFQETQYF.

This clone has a handful of counts. Read coverage stops 3 residues before the CDR3 terminus; the germline J gene supplies the remainder. The gene calls are TRBV11-2 and TRBJ1-1, with 8 bases that match TRBD1. This CDR3 spans 13 amino acids. V lost 6 bases to trimming and J lost 1 base; unmatched junction nucleotides: 1. CDR1 is SGHAT and CDR2 is FQNNGV in the germline V gene. The CDR3 DNA, read in part, is TGTGCCAGCAGGGACAGGGCGAACACTGAA. Translating gives CASRDRANTE. The full-length CDR3 reads as CASRDRANTEAFF.

This clone was counted a few times. Read coverage stops 3 residues before the CDR3 terminus; the germline J gene supplies the remainder. The chain recombines TRBV30 with TRBJ1-2, with 7 bases lining up with TRBD1. CDR1 is GTSNPN and CDR2 is SVGIG in the germline V gene (reference sequence). The CDR3 has 13 amino acids. Here the CDR3 reads CAWSVQGNGNYTF. The covered CDR3 bases are TGTGCCTGGAGTGTACAGGGGAACGGTAAC.

This clone has a count of ten or more. The read finishes 3 residues shy of the CDR3 end, and the germline J gene is used to complete it. The V gene is TRBV12-3 or TRBV12-4, the J gene TRBJ2-7; 7 nucleotides match TRBD1. V was clipped by 6 bases and J by 3 bases; unmatched bases: 8. The CDR3 is made up of 14 amino acids. The DNA read from the CDR3 is TGTGCCAGCAGCTTGGACAGGTCGGACTACGAG. It specifies CASSLDRSDYE. The CDR3 in full is CASSLDRSDYEQYF.

As to this clone: With the read ending 3 residues before the CDR3 end, the germline J gene is used to fill in that end. The V call is TRBV19, the J call TRBJ1-2; D is undetermined. CDR1 is LNHDA and CDR2 is SQIVND in the germline V gene (reference sequence). There are 15 residues in the CDR3. The sequenced part of the CDR3 DNA is TGTGCCAGTAGTACCCTAGCGGGAGCTGGCAATGAC. It codes for CASSTLAGAGND. In full, the CDR3 reads CASSTLAGAGNDYTF.

This clone came up many times. The CDR3 end falls 3 residues outside the read, so it is completed with the germline J gene. The rearrangement links TRBV5-1 to TRBJ1-4; TRBD1 aligns across 9 bases. The CDR3 length is 16 residues. Germline loops: CDR1 SGHRS, CDR2 YFSETQ. The CDR3 here is CASSSFTGTGNSPLFF. The CDR3 DNA, read in part, is TGCGCCAGCAGCTCCTTTACCGGGACAGGGAATTCACCA.

Many counts were recorded for this clone. The CDR3 end falls 3 residues outside the read, so it is completed with the germline J gene. The V gene is TRBV28, the J gene TRBJ2-3, with 13 bases matching TRBD2. This CDR3 contains 19 residues. Germline trimming cut 5 bases from V and 1 base from J; bases unmatched to any gene: 12. Germline lookup yields CDR1 MDHEN and CDR2 SYDVKM. The chain's CDR3 is CASSPPLAGGSFRTDTQYF. The CDR3 DNA, read in part, is TGTGCCAGCAGTCCCCCACTAGCGGGAGGGTCCTTCCGCACAGATACG.

This clone was found many times. Incomplete CDR3 DNA: TGTGCCATCTCCTCGGGGGGGCGGACTGAA. Its translation: CAISSGGRTE. The entire CDR3 reads CAISSGGRTEAFF. This sequence joins TRBV10-3 and TRBJ1-1; tentatively, D is TRBD1 (6 bases). Coverage ceases 3 residues before the CDR3 finishes, and the germline J gene fills in the end. Trimming pared 8 bases from V and 5 bases from J, leaving 15 bases between. The length of the CDR3 is 13 residues. The germline V gene encodes CDR1 ENHRY and CDR2 SYGVKD.

There are many counts of this clone. The DNA ends 3 residues before the CDR3 does, and the rest of the CDR3 is filled in from the germline J gene. V is TRBV11-2 and J is TRBJ1-1, with D perhaps matching TRBD1 (6 bases). The V end was cut by 5 bases, the J end by 5 bases, with 12 bases between. CDR1 is SGHAT and CDR2 is FQNNGV in the germline V gene. The CDR3 sequence is 13 residues long. CDR3 in amino acids: CASSDRKKTEAFF. The part of the CDR3 DNA that was read is TGTGCCAGCAGCGACAGGAAGAAAACTGAA. Combining the CDR3 with reference TRBV11-2 and TRBJ1-1 gives the whole variable domain EAGVAQSPRYKIIEKRQSVAFWCNPISGHATLYWYQQILGQGPKLLIQFQNNGVVDDSQLPKDRFSAERLKGVDSTLKIQPAKLEDSAVYLCASSDRKKTEAFFGQGTRLTVV.